This T cell receptor (beta chain) was sequenced in a study of blood T cell repertoires in COVID-19. Whole-study context: Both acute and convalescent COVID-19 samples were obtained from the United States, Italy and Spain.

This clone turned up a few times. Everyone who took part was 18 to 89 years old, and they came from 20 to 25 US areas. Donors were grouped by their self-reported clinical history. Repertoires were generated with immunoSEQ multiplex PCR, while TCRdb's copy carries only in-frame clones and drops some. The sample consists of over 350,000 clones, more than 75% of them appearing once. J was trimmed by 1 base and V by 2 bases; bases with no gene match: 10. CDR3 length: 17 residues. Germline CDR1 ENHRY, CDR2 SYGVKD. The sequenced material came from PBMCs or T cells enriched from blood (not recorded which). The source is a woman under 30 who had recovered from COVID-19. The chain carries TRBV10-3 and TRBJ1-2; TRBD1 agrees at 7 bases. CDR3 nucleotide sequence: TGTGCCATCAGTGAGAGTCCGACAGGGAAGAATAACTATGGCTACACCTTC. Protein sequence: CAISESPTGKNNYGYTF.